What follows describes a single T cell receptor (beta chain). The investigators amplified TCR beta CDR3 regions from RNA transcripts. TCR CDR3 underwent first-round RT-PCR with the HTBI primer set. TCRdb re-analysed the multiplex PCR reads in MiXCR, keeping a single row per CDR3 protein. In the table there are about 840,000 distinct CDR3 sequences, over 35% of which are singletons. The entry originates in a study of T cells in Graves' hyperthyroidism and ophthalmopathy. The CDR3 covers 14 residues. From germline, CDR1 is SQVTM and CDR2 ANQGSEA. The ends lost 6 bases at V and 0 bases at J; junction bases unmatched: 4.

This clonotype was obtained from a man younger than 30 with Graves' hyperthyroidism. The specimen was blood. The V gene is TRBV29-1, the J gene TRBJ1-2; 10 bases align to TRBD1. CDR3 protein: CSVEGQGPNYGYTF. The CDR3 coding sequence is TGCAGCGTCGAGGGACAGGGGCCTAACTATGGCTACACCTTC.